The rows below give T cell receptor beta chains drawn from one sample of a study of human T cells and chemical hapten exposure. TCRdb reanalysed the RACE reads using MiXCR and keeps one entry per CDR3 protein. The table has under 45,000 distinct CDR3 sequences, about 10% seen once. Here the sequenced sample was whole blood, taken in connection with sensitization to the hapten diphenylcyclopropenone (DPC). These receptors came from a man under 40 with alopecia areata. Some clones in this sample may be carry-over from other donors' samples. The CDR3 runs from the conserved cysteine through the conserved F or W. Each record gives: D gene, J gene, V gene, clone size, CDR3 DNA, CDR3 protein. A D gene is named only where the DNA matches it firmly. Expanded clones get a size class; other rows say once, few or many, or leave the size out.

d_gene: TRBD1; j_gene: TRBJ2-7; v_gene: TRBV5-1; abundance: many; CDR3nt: TGCGCCAGCAGCTTAGCCCCACCGGGACAGGGTCTCTACGAGCAGTACTTC; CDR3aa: CASSLAPPGQGLYEQYF
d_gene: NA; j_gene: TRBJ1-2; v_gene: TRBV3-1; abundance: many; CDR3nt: TGTGCCAGCAGCCTTGGGGGAAACTATGGCTACACCTTC; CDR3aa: CASSLGGNYGYTF
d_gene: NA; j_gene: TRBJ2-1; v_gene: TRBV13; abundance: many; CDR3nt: TGTGCCAGCAGCTTACTTGCTACAAAGAATGAGCAGTTCTTC; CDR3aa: CASSLLATKNEQFF
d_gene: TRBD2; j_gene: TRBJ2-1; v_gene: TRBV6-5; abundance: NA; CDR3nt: TGTGCCAGCAGTACAACTAGCGTGAGTGAGCAGTTCTTC; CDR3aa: CASSTTSVSEQFF
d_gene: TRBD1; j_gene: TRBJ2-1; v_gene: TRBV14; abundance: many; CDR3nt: TGTGCCAGCAGCCGCCGGACAGGGAGGAGCAATGAGCAGTTCTTC; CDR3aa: CASSRRTGRSNEQFF
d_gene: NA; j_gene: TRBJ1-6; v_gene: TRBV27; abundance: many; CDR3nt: TGTGCCAGCAGTTTAGCGGGACATTTTAGGGATTCACCCCTCCACTTT; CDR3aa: CASSLAGHFRDSPLHF
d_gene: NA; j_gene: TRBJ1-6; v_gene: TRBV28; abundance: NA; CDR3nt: TGTGCCATCAGGCAGGGCGTCTCCTATAATTCACCCCTCCACTTT; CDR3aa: CAIRQGVSYNSPLHF
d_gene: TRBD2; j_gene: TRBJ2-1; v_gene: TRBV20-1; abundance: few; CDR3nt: TGCAGTGCTCGTTATAGCGGGAGCTCCTACAATGAGCAGTTCTTC; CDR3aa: CSARYSGSSYNEQFF
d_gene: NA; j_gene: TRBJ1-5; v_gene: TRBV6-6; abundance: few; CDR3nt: TGTGCCACTGGGGAAAATCAGCCCCAGCATTTT; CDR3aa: CATGENQPQHF
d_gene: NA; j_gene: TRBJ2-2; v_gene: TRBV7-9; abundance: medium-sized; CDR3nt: TGTGCCAGCAGCTTTAGTTCCGCCGCGGGCACCGGGGAGCTGTTTTTT; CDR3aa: CASSFSSAAGTGELFF
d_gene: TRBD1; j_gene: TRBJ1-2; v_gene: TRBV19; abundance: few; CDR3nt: TGTGCCAGTAGTATCGGTGGGGACAGGATTAACTATGGCTACACCTTC; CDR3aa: CASSIGGDRINYGYTF
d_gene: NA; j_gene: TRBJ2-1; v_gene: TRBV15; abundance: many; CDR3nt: TGTGCCACCAGCAGAGATCGTAGCTCCTACAATGAGCAGTTCTTC; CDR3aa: CATSRDRSSYNEQFF
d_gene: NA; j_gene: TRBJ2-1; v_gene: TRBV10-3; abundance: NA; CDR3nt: TGTGCCATCAGTGACTACAGCTCGGGGAATGAGCAGTTCTTC; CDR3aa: CAISDYSSGNEQFF
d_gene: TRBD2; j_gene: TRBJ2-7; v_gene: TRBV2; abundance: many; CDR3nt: TGTGCCAACGGACTAGCGGGGGGAAGCTCCTACGAGCAGTACTTC; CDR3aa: CANGLAGGSSYEQYF
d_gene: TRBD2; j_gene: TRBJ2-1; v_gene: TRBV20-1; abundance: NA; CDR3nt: TGCAGTGCTAGAGATTTTAAACTAGCGGGAGTAAATGAGCAGTTCTTC; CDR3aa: CSARDFKLAGVNEQFF
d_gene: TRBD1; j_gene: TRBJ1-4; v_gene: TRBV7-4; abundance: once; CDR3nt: TGTGCCAGCAGCTACACAGGGGTCCGTAATGAAAAACTGTTTTTT; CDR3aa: CASSYTGVRNEKLFF
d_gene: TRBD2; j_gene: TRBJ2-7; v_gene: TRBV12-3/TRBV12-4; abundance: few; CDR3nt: TGTGCCAGCAGCTCACCCGGGACTACCCTCGACGAGCAGTACTTC; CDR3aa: CASSSPGTTLDEQYF